Listed below are T cell receptor beta chains from one sample, sequenced in a study of cytomegalovirus exposure and HLA in healthy donors. Here immunoSEQ multiplex PCR was the method, and the copy in TCRdb shows in-frame clones only, minus some. The sample includes under 200,000 clones, roughly 80% of them seen just once. The material sequenced was PBMCs. All receptors derive from a man in his fifties or sixties in good health and CMV-seropositive. CDR3s include the opening cysteine and the closing phenylalanine or tryptophan. The D gene is left open where the match is weak. Not every row has a clone size; where given, it reads once, few, many or a size class.

d_call j_call clone_size v_call cdr3_aa cdr3_nt
- TRBJ2-7 - TRBV9 CASSVFSASYEQYF TGTGCCAGCAGCGTTTTCAGCGCCTCCTACGAGCAGTACTTC
- TRBJ1-1 few TRBV5-4 CASSLATDNTEAFF TGTGCCAGCAGCTTGGCGACTGACAACACTGAAGCTTTCTTT
TRBD2 TRBJ2-5 - TRBV7-6 CASRRTSGGLETQYF TGTGCCAGCCGACGGACTAGCGGGGGGCTGGAGACCCAGTACTTC
- TRBJ2-5 - TRBV5-1 CASSLWSGETQYF TGCGCCAGCAGCTTGTGGTCCGGGGAGACCCAGTACTTC
- TRBJ1-2 once TRBV10-3 CAISDLIGAFADGYTF TGTGCCATCAGTGACCTGATTGGGGCATTCGCTGATGGCTACACCTTC
TRBD1 TRBJ1-2 - TRBV18 CASSPRLQGRSNYGYTF TGTGCCAGCTCACCCAGATTACAGGGGCGCTCTAACTATGGCTACACCTTC
TRBD1 TRBJ2-7 - TRBV7-6 CASSPGQGLYEQYF TGTGCCAGCAGCCCCGGACAGGGGCTCTACGAGCAGTACTTC
TRBD1 TRBJ1-2 few TRBV6-1 CASRPGQGARGYTF TGTGCCAGCAGACCGGGACAGGGGGCGCGGGGCTACACCTTC
- TRBJ2-1 few TRBV7-7 CASSLDFYNEQFF TGTGCTAGCAGCTTGGACTTCTACAATGAGCAGTTCTTC
- TRBJ1-4 - TRBV4-1 CASSQDVTYVSNEKLFF TGCGCCAGCAGCCAAGATGTAACCTACGTATCTAATGAAAAACTGTTTTTT
- TRBJ2-6 once TRBV15 CATSSFSGANVLTF TGTGCCACCAGCAGCTTCTCTGGGGCCAACGTCCTGACTTTC
TRBD2 TRBJ2-1 - TRBV6-1 CASSGLAGYNEQFF TGTGCCAGCAGTGGGTTAGCGGGATACAATGAGCAGTTCTTC
TRBD1 TRBJ2-3 - TRBV25-1 CASSEFTSTGITDTQYF TGTGCCAGCAGTGAGTTTACCTCGACAGGGATCACAGATACGCAGTATTTT
TRBD1 TRBJ2-7 - TRBV4-3 CASSPGTGRYEQYF TGCGCCAGCAGCCCCGGGACAGGGCGTTACGAGCAGTACTTC
- TRBJ2-5 - TRBV5-4 CASSPVGGQETQYF TGTGCCAGCAGCCCCGTGGGGGGTCAAGAGACCCAGTACTTC
- TRBJ1-2 - TRBV18 CASSPRGYGYTF TGTGCCAGCTCACCGAGAGGGTATGGCTACACCTTC
TRBD1 TRBJ1-3 - TRBV7-2 CASSQWDSGNTIYF TGTGCCAGCAGCCAGTGGGACAGCGGAAACACCATATATTTT
TRBD2 TRBJ2-2 few TRBV11-3 CASGSGGYTGELFF TGTGCCAGCGGGAGCGGGGGCTACACCGGGGAGCTGTTTTTT